Listed here are 31 T cell receptor beta chains from one sample, sequenced in a study of CD8+ T cells in alopecia areata. RNA extraction was followed by reverse transcription into cDNA, which acted as the sequencing template. Sequenced by immunoSEQ multiplex PCR; TCRdb stores in-frame clones only, minus some. The sample holds about 18,000 clones, and no clone turns up only once. Markers used for sorting pooled cutaneous lymph node cells were CD4, CD8alpha, NKG2D, NKG2ACE and others. Sequencing input: CD8+ T cells sorted from a lymph node. These receptors all come from a C3H/HeJ mouse with alopecia areata. As its MHC haplotype, the strain has H2-k.

This clone has only a few counts. Germline and genes here are mouse. The read terminates 4 residues before the CDR3 end, so the remaining end is supplied by the germline J gene. J is TRBJ2-7 and V is TRBV17; 7 nucleotides match TRBD1. There are 14 residues in the CDR3. The J segment lost 3 bases and the V segment lost 0 bases, leaving 2 bases of the junction unmatched. In germline, CDR1 is MNHDT, CDR2 YYDKIL. Partial CDR3 DNA: TGTGCTAGCAGTAGAGATGGGACAGTCTAT. Its translation is CASSRDGTVY. The entire CDR3 protein is CASSRDGTVYEQYF.

Note on this clone: Genes and germline come from the mouse. The CDR3 goes on 4 residues after the read ends, and that part is filled in from the germline J gene. The chain employs TRBV13-3 and TRBJ2-7, with 7 bases identical to TRBD2. The CDR3 consists of 14 residues. The junction had 3 bases not matched to a gene; V was cut back by 1 base and J by 2 bases. The germline CDR1 and CDR2 sequences are NNHDY and SYVADS. CDR3 loop: CASSDSWGTYEQYF. The sequenced CDR3 bases are TGTGCCAGCAGTGATAGCTGGGGGACCTAT.

On this clone: Here the gene names and germline are mouse. The read ends 4 residues shy of where the CDR3 ends; the end is completed using the germline J gene. The chain joins TRBV5 to TRBJ1-1, with 10 bases that match TRBD1. The CDR3 consists of 12 residues. Germline CDR1 reads LGHNA; CDR2 reads YNLKQL (reference sequence). This CDR3 is CASSGTGEEVFF. CDR3 DNA (partial): TGTGCCAGCAGCGGGACAGGGGAA.

This clone was observed at least ten times. Germline and genes: mouse. The read gets to within 4 residues of the CDR3 end, and the germline J gene fills in the rest. The V call is TRBV19, the J call TRBJ2-5; TRBD1 might be the D (5 bases). The V end was cut by 5 bases, the J end by 2 bases, with 6 bases between. The germline CDR1 and CDR2 sequences are FNHDT and SITEND (reference sequence). The CDR3 consists of 12 residues. CDR3 DNA, as far as it was read: TGTGCCAGCAGGGACATCCAAGAC. This sequence encodes CASRDIQD. The complete CDR3 reads CASRDIQDTQYF.

This clone was recorded many times. Gene and germline names: mouse. The observed sequence ends 4 residues before the CDR3 terminus, with the missing tail filled in from the germline J gene. J is TRBJ2-7 and V is TRBV13-1; 11 bases align to TRBD2. CDR1 and CDR2 from the germline V gene are NSHNY and SYGAGN. The CDR3 runs to 14 residues. V lost 3 bases and J lost 2; bases outside the gene matches: 1. The CDR3 spells CASSAGLGAYEQYF. The covered CDR3 bases are TGTGCCAGCAGTGCGGGACTGGGGGCCTAT.

This clone was detected only a few times. Gene names denote mouse genes. The read terminates 4 residues ahead of where the CDR3 ends, so the germline J gene completes it. The chain carries TRBV13-1 and TRBJ1-1; 7 bases fit TRBD1. Germline loops: CDR1 NSHNY, CDR2 SYGAGN. The CDR3 is made up of 15 amino acids. The V segment lost 3 bases and the J segment 3 bases; nucleotides outside the gene matches: 8. Here the CDR3 reads CASSGISGTDTEVFF. CDR3 DNA (partial): TGTGCCAGCAGTGGGATCTCCGGGACAGACACA.

This clone was seen a few times. Germline and genes here are mouse. CDR3 bases read: TGTGCCAGCGCCCTGGAAGAC. Encoded protein: CASALED. The complete CDR3 sequence is CASALEDTQYF. The chain is built from TRBV19 and TRBJ2-5; D ambiguous. The read comes to an end 4 residues before the CDR3 does, leaving the germline J gene to fill in the end. This CDR3 spans 11 amino acids. Germline assignment: CDR1 FNHDT and CDR2 SITEND (reference sequence).

This clone has a count of ten or more. Genes and germline are mouse. The read stops 4 residues short of the end of the CDR3; the missing end is completed from the germline J gene. The V call is TRBV16, the J call TRBJ2-7, with 11 positions matching TRBD2. In germline, CDR1 is SGHSA, CDR2 FRNQAP. The CDR3 consists of 14 residues. The CDR3 protein is CASSLGDWGYEQYF. Incomplete CDR3 DNA: TGTGCAAGCAGCTTAGGGGACTGGGGGTAT.

On this clone itself: There is a difference at residue 13 between the TCRdb protein and the DNA translation, so the protein given here was translated from the DNA. The genes are named according to mouse. The read is 3 residues too short to cover the CDR3 end, so that end is filled in from the germline J gene. V usage is TRBV19 and J usage is TRBJ1-3, with a weak D call TRBD1 (5 bases). This CDR3 is 16 amino acids long. With 0 bases removed from V and 0 bases from J, the gap between germline ends came to 10 bases. Looked up from germline, CDR1 is FNHDT and CDR2 is SITEND (reference sequence). Incomplete CDR3 DNA: TGTGCCAGCAGTATAGGGACATTCCTTTCTGGAAATACG. It codes for CASSIGTFLSGNT. In full, the CDR3 is CASSIGTFLSGNTLYF.

A remark on this clone: TCRdb's protein and the DNA translation differ at residue 8; the protein here comes from the DNA. All gene names here are mouse names. The read ends 3 residues shy of where the CDR3 ends; the end is completed using the germline J gene. The chain carries TRBV31 and TRBJ1-3; the D is unclear. V lost 4 bases and J lost 2, with 3 bases in between. The V gene's germline CDR1 is GKSSPN and CDR2 SITVG. The CDR3 has 11 amino acids. CDR3 DNA (partial): TGTGCCTGGACTCCTGGAAATACG. Translating gives CAWTPGNT. The CDR3 as a whole reads CAWTPGNTLYF. Filled out from reference TRBV31 and TRBJ1-3, the complete variable domain reads AQTIHQWPVAEIKAVGSPLSLGCTIKGKSSPNLYWYWQATGGTLQQLFYSITVGQVESVVQLNLSASRPKDDQFILSTEKLLLSHSGFYLCAWTPGNTLYFGEGSRLIVV.

This clone occurred many times. These gene names are mouse names. The CDR3 is cut off 4 residues early in the read; its end comes from the germline J gene. The chain recombines TRBV3 with TRBJ2-5; 10 bases line up with TRBD2. Germline CDR1 is SNHLY and CDR2 is FYNGKV (reference sequence). The CDR3 extends over 12 amino acids. The sequenced part of the CDR3 DNA is TGTGCCAGAGGACTGGGGGAAGAC. It encodes CARGLGED. The entire CDR3 sequence reads CARGLGEDTQYF.

This clone was seen at least ten times. Gene names refer to mouse genes. The read terminates 4 residues before the CDR3 end, so the remaining end is supplied by the germline J gene. The V and J genes are TRBV1 and TRBJ1-1; D is perhaps TRBD1 (6 bases). CDR1 and CDR2 from the germline V gene are NSQYPW and LRSPGD (reference sequence). V was pared by 3 bases and J by 0 bases, with 11 bases between. There are 15 residues in the CDR3. The sequenced CDR3 bases are TGCACCTGCAGTGCTCCTGACAGGACAAACACA. Amino acids: CTCSAPDRTNT. The full CDR3 protein is CTCSAPDRTNTEVFF. The full variable domain, in which reference TRBV1 and TRBJ1-1 provide the parts outside the CDR3, is VTLLEQNPRWRLVPRGQAVNLRCILKNSQYPWMSWYQQDLQKQLQWLFTLRSPGDKEVKSLPGADYLATRVTDTELRLQVANMSQGRTLYCTCSAPDRTNTEVFFGKGTRLTVV.

In its sample, this clone was seen a few times. Mouse gene names apply. The read ends 4 residues early relative to the CDR3; the germline J gene fills the gap. This sequence joins TRBV19 and TRBJ2-3; D is possibly TRBD1 (6 bases). The CDR3 extends over 15 amino acids. Germline values: CDR1 FNHDT, CDR2 SITEND (reference sequence). V was pared by 2 bases and J by 1 base, with 11 bases between. The CDR3 region is CASSIRQEGAETLYF. The part of the CDR3 DNA that was read is TGTGCCAGCAGTATTCGACAGGAAGGTGCAGAA.

This clone was observed a few times. The genes are named according to mouse. Read sequence stops 4 residues before the CDR3 end, and the germline J gene provides the missing end. This chain links TRBV19 with TRBJ2-3, with 8 nucleotides matching TRBD1. This CDR3 comprises 15 residues. CDR1 and CDR2 from the germline V gene are FNHDT and SITEND (reference sequence). V shed 4 bases, J shed 0 bases, and the junction held 4 bases outside the gene matches. The sequenced CDR3 bases are TGTGCCAGCAGTTTGGACAGGGAGAGTGCAGAA. The encoded protein is CASSLDRESAE. The whole CDR3 region reads CASSLDRESAETLYF.

This clone showed up just a few times. The gene names given are mouse names. The DNA ends 4 residues before the CDR3 does, and the rest of the CDR3 is filled in from the germline J gene. The chain links TRBV1 to TRBJ2-1, with 8 nucleotides matching TRBD2. Germline V lookup: CDR1 NSQYPW, CDR2 LRSPGD (reference sequence). The CDR3 contains 15 residues. Germline trimming cut 0 bases from V and 4 bases from J; bases unmatched to any gene: 2. The DNA read from the CDR3 is TGCACCTGCAGTGCAGATATGGGGGGGTATGCT. Amino acids: CTCSADMGGYA. The whole CDR3 sequence is CTCSADMGGYAEQFF.

This clone was seen many times. The genes and germline here are from mouse. Coverage ceases 4 residues before the CDR3 finishes, and the germline J gene fills in the end. V and J are TRBV1 and TRBJ2-3; weak D call: TRBD1 (6 bases). The germline gives CDR1 NSQYPW, CDR2 LRSPGD (reference sequence). Trimming cost V 0 bases and J 4 bases, with 11 bases left between them. The CDR3 loop spans 15 amino acids. The covered CDR3 bases are TGCACCTGCAGTGCAGATCTGAGGGGGACAGAA. Translation: CTCSADLRGTE. The entire CDR3 reads CTCSADLRGTETLYF.

This clone was seen ten or more times. Mouse gene names apply. The CDR3 goes on 4 residues after the read ends, and that part is filled in from the germline J gene. The rearrangement uses TRBV13-2 and TRBJ2-1; 9 nucleotides agree with TRBD2. This CDR3 region has 13 residues. The V and J ends lost 5 bases and 5 bases, in that order; junction bases with no gene match: 2. Per germline, CDR1 NNHNN and CDR2 SYGAGS (reference sequence). Partial CDR3 DNA: TGTGCCAGCGGAAGACTGGGGGATGCT. Translation: CASGRLGDA. The entire CDR3 sequence reads CASGRLGDAEQFF.

This clone has a count of ten or more. The gene names here belong to mouse. The sequence runs out 4 residues before the end of the CDR3; the remainder is reconstructed from the germline J gene. The chain employs TRBV13-3 and TRBJ1-4, with 9 nucleotides matching TRBD1. Germline assignment: CDR1 NNHDY and CDR2 SYVADS. The CDR3 consists of 15 residues. The CDR3 spells CASSPGTGIGERLFF. The sequenced CDR3 bases are TGTGCCAGCAGTCCCGGGACAGGGATCGGCGAA.

As to this clone: Genes here carry mouse names. The read gets to within 4 residues of the CDR3 end, and the germline J gene fills in the rest. This chain joins TRBV19 and TRBJ1-1; 12 nucleotides match TRBD1. This CDR3 has 17 amino acids. The germline CDR1 and CDR2 sequences are FNHDT and SITEND (reference sequence). The V gene end was trimmed by 2 bases and the J gene end by 0 bases; junction bases not matched to a gene: 5. Incomplete CDR3 DNA: TGTGCCAGCAGTATCGCGGGACAGGGGGCCTCAAACACA. Translating gives CASSIAGQGASNT. The entire CDR3 reads CASSIAGQGASNTEVFF.

This clone was counted many times. All gene names here are mouse names. The read terminates 4 residues ahead of where the CDR3 ends, so the germline J gene completes it. The J gene is TRBJ2-7, the V gene TRBV17; 11 positions agree with TRBD2. This CDR3 has 15 residues. CDR1 is MNHDT and CDR2 is YYDKIL in the germline V gene. CDR3 loop: CASSRSGLGGYEQYF. The part of the CDR3 DNA that was read is TGTGCTAGCAGTAGATCCGGACTGGGGGGTTAT. Together with reference TRBV17 and TRBJ2-7, the CDR3 gives the full variable domain: DTTVKQNPRYKLARVGKPVNLICSQTMNHDTMYWYQKKPNQAPKLLLFYYDKILNREADTFEKFQSSRPNNSFCSLYIGSAGLEYSAMYLCASSRSGLGGYEQYFGPGTRLTVL.

This clone has a handful of counts. Gene names are the mouse ones. The read terminates 4 residues before the CDR3 end, so the remaining end is supplied by the germline J gene. The gene calls are TRBV1 and TRBJ2-7; TRBD2 matches at 10 bases. In germline, CDR1 is NSQYPW, CDR2 LRSPGD (reference sequence). The CDR3 has 14 residues. The CDR3 bases that were read are TGCACCTGCAGTGCAGTAGACTGGGGGGAT. Translated: CTCSAVDWGD. The whole CDR3 region reads CTCSAVDWGDEQYF.

In this sample, this clone turned up a few times. The germline and genes are mouse ones. The CDR3 end is not reached by the read, which stops 4 residues before it; the germline J gene fills it in. This chain uses TRBV31 with TRBJ1-2; D gene ambiguous. The length of the CDR3 is 13 residues. Germline assignment: CDR1 GKSSPN and CDR2 SITVG. Trimming took off 1 base at V and 2 bases at J, with 8 bases between the two ends. Incomplete CDR3 DNA: TGTGCCTGGAGTCCCCAGATTAACTCC. Translation gives CAWSPQINS. The whole CDR3 region reads CAWSPQINSDYTF.

This clone is labeled medium-sized. Gene and germline names: mouse. The read terminates 4 residues before the CDR3 end, so the remaining end is supplied by the germline J gene. The chain links TRBV13-3 to TRBJ2-7; TRBD2 matches at 7 bases. V was pared by 2 bases and J by 0 bases, with 2 bases of the junction left unmatched. CDR1 is NNHDY, CDR2 SYVADS, per germline. The CDR3 is made up of 14 amino acids. The CDR3 region is CASSDWGSSYEQYF. The sequenced CDR3 bases are TGTGCCAGCAGTGACTGGGGGAGCTCCTAT.

The table lists this clone with many counts. Genes here carry mouse names. CDR3 DNA, as far as it was read: TGCACCTGCAGTGCCTCCGGGACTGGGGGGGCCCAAGAC. This codes for CTCSASGTGGAQD. The full CDR3 protein reads CTCSASGTGGAQDTQYF. The V gene is TRBV1, the J gene TRBJ2-5, with 14 bases aligning to TRBD2. The missing CDR3 end, 4 residues past where the read stops, is filled in from the germline J gene. From germline, CDR1 is NSQYPW and CDR2 LRSPGD (reference sequence). With V trimmed by 3 bases and J by 2 bases, 4 bases remained unmatched. This CDR3 is 17 amino acids long.

This clone was picked up a small number of times. The DNA translation disagrees with the TCRdb protein at residue 13, so the protein in this description comes from the DNA. Gene names and germline refer to mouse. Sequencing ends 3 residues short of the CDR3 end; the germline J gene provides the rest. V usage is TRBV1 and J usage is TRBJ1-3; 7 bases line up with TRBD1. The CDR3 has 16 residues. In germline, CDR1 is NSQYPW, CDR2 LRSPGD (reference sequence). The V segment lost 1 base and the J segment 1 base; nucleotides outside the gene matches: 4. CDR3 loop: CTCSAVRGGSGNTLYF. The CDR3 bases that were read are TGCACCTGCAGTGCAGTGAGAGGGGGCTCTGGAAATACG.

In this sample, this clone turned up a few times. Germline and genes: mouse. The read ends 4 residues before the CDR3 terminus; that terminus is restored from the germline J gene. This chain joins TRBV13-1 and TRBJ1-1; 8 positions agree with TRBD1. Germline CDR1 and CDR2: NSHNY and SYGAGN. V shed 3 bases, J shed 2 bases, and the junction held 6 bases outside the gene matches. The CDR3 contains 15 residues. CDR3 bases read: TGTGCCAGCAGTGGGGCTCAGGGGGCCAACACA. It yields the protein CASSGAQGANT. The whole CDR3 reads CASSGAQGANTEVFF.

Many counts were recorded for this clone. Genes and germline are mouse. Here the CDR3 reads CASSLRYRDEQYF. The part of the CDR3 DNA that was read is TGTGCCAGCAGTCTCCGGTACAGGGAT. V gene TRBV19 combines with J gene TRBJ2-7; D might be TRBD1 (6 bases). Sequencing ends 4 residues short of the CDR3 end; the germline J gene provides the rest. The CDR3 runs to 13 residues. Per germline, CDR1 FNHDT and CDR2 SITEND (reference sequence).

This clone was observed at least ten times. The gene names here belong to mouse. The read finishes 4 residues shy of the CDR3 end, and the germline J gene is used to complete it. V usage is TRBV13-3 and J usage is TRBJ2-5, with a weak D call TRBD1 (6 bases). CDR3 length: 15 residues. Germline CDR1 reads NNHDY; CDR2 reads SYVADS. CDR3 bases read: TGTGCCAGCAGTGATCCCCCCCAGGGGACAGAC. It yields the protein CASSDPPQGTD. The full CDR3 protein reads CASSDPPQGTDTQYF.

On this clone: These gene names are mouse names. CDR3 sequence reads: CASSPGTGAYEQYF. CDR3 DNA (partial): TGTGCAAGCAGCCCGGGGACTGGGGCTTAT. This sequence joins TRBV16 and TRBJ2-7; 10 bases match TRBD2. The DNA ends 4 residues before the CDR3 does, and the rest of the CDR3 is filled in from the germline J gene. Germline V gene sequence: CDR1 SGHSA, CDR2 FRNQAP. This CDR3 comprises 14 residues.

The sample holds many counts of this clone. Gene labels here are mouse ones. The read ends 4 residues early relative to the CDR3; the germline J gene fills the gap. This rearrangement joins TRBV13-2 to TRBJ2-1, with TRBD1 as a possible D gene (6 bases). The germline V gene encodes CDR1 NNHNN and CDR2 SYGAGS (reference sequence). This CDR3 spans 14 amino acids. V was trimmed by 2 bases and J by 0 bases, leaving 6 bases between them. CDR3 bases read: TGTGCCAGCGGTGAACAGGGTAACTATGCT. This gives the protein CASGEQGNYA. The CDR3, in full, reads CASGEQGNYAEQFF.

In the case of this clone: Mouse germline and gene names are used. The CDR3 is cut off 4 residues early in the read; its end comes from the germline J gene. The chain couples TRBV1 to TRBJ2-3; perhaps TRBD2 as D (7 bases). Germline lookup yields CDR1 NSQYPW and CDR2 LRSPGD (reference sequence). The CDR3 is 17 residues long. With 0 bases removed from V and 2 bases from J, the gap between germline ends came to 15 bases. The CDR3 DNA, read in part, is TGCACCTGCAGTGCAGATGTGGGGGGCGCTGATGCAGAA. Translation: CTCSADVGGADAE. The whole CDR3 reads CTCSADVGGADAETLYF.